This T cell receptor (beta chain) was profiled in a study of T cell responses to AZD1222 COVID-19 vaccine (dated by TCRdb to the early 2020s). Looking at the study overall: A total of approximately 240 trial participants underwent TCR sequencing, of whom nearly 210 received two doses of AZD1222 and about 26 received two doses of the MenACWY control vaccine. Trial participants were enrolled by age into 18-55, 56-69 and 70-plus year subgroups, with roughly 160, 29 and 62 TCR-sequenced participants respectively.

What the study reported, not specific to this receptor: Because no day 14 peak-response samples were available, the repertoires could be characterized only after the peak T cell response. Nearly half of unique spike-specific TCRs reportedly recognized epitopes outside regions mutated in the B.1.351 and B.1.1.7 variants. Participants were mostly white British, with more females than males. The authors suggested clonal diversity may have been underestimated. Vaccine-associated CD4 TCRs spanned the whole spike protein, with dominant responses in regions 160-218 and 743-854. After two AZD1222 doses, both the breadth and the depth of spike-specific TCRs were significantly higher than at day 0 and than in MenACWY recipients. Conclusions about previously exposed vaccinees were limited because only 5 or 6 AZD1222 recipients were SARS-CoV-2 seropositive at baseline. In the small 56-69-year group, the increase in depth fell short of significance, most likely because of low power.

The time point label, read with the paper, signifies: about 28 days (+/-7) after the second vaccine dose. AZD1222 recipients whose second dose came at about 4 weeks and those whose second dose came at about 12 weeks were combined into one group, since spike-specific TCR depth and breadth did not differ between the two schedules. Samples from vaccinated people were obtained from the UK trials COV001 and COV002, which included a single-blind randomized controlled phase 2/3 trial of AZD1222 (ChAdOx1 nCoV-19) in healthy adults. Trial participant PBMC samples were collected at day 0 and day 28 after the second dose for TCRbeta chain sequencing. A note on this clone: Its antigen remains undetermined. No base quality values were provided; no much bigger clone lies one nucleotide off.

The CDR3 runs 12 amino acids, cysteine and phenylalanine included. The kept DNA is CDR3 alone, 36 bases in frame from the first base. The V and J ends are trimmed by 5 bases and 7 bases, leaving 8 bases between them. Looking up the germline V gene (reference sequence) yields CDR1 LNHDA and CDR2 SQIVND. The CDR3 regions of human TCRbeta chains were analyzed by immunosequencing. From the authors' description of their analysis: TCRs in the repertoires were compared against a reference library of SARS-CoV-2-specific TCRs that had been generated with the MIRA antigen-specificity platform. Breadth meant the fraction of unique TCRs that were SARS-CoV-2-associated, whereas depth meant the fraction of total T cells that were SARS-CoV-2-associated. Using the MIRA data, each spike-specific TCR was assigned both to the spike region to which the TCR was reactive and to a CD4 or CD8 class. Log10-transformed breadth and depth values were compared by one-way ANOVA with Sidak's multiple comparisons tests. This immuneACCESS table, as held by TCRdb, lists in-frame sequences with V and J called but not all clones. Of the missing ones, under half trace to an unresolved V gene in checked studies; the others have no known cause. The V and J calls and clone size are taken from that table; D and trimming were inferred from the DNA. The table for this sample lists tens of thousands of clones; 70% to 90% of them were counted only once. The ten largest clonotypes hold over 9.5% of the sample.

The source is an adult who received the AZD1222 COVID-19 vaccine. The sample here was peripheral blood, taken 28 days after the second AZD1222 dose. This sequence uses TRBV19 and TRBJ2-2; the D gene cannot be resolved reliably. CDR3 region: CASSRLGGELFF. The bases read TGTGCCAGTAGTCGTCTTGGCGGGGAGCTGTTTTTT.